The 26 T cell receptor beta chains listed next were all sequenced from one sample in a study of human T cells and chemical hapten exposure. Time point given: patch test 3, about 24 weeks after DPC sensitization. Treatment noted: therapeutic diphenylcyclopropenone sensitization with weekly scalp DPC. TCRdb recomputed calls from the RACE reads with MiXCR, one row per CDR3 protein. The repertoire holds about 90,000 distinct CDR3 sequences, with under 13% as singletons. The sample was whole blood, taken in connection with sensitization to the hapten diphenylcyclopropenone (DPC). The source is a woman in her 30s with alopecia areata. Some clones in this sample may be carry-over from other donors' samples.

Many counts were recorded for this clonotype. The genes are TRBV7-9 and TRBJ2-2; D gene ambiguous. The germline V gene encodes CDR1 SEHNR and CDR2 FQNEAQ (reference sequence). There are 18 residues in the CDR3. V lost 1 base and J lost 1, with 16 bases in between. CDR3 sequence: CASSLGFYLTENTGELFF. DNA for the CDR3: TGTGCCAGCAGCTTAGGATTTTACCTCACAGAGAACACCGGGGAGCTGTTTTTT.

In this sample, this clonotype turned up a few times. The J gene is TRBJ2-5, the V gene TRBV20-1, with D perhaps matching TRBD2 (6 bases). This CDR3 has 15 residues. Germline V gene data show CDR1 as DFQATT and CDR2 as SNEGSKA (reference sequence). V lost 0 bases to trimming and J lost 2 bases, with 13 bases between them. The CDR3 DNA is TGCAGTGCTAGAGATGGGCCTGCGGGGCAAGAGACCCAGTACTTC. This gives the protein CSARDGPAGQETQYF.

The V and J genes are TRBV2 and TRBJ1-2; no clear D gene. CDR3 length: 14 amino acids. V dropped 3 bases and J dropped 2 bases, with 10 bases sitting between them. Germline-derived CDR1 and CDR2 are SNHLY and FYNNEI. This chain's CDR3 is CASSDRILNYGYTF. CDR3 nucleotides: TGTGCCAGCAGTGACAGGATTCTCAACTATGGCTACACCTTC.

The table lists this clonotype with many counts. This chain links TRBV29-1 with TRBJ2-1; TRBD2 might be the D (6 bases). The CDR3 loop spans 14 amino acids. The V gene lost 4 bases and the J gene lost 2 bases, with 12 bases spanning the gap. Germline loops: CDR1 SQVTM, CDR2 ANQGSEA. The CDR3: CSVGLGGPYNEQFF. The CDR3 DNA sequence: TGCAGCGTTGGTTTGGGGGGTCCCTACAATGAGCAGTTCTTC.

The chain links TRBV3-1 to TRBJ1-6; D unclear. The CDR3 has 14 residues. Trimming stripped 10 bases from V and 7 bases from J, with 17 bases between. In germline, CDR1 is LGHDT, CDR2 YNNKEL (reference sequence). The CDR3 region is CATQPIPGNSPLHF. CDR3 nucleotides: TGTGCCACCCAGCCGATCCCCGGAAATTCACCCCTCCACTTT.

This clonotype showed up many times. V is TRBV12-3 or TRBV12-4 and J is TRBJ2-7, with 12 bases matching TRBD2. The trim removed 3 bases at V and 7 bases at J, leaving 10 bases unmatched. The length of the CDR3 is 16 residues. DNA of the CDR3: TGTGCCAGCAGTTTTGGCCTAGCGGGAGGGCCTGGGGAGCAGTACTTC. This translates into CASSFGLAGGPGEQYF.

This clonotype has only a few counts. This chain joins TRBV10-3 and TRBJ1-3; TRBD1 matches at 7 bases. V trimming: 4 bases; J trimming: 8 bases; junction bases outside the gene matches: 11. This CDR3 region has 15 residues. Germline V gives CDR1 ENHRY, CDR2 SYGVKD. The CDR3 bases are TGTGCCATCAGTGTCCGTCAGGGGGTAGGAGACACCATATATTTT. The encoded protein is CAISVRQGVGDTIYF.

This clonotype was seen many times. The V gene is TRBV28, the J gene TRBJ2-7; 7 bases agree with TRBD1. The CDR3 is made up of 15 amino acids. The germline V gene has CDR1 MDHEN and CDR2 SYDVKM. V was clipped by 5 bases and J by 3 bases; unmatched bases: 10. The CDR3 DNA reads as TGTGCCAGCAGTCCGGACAGGTTCCGCATCTACGAGCAGTACGTC. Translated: CASSPDRFRIYEQYV.

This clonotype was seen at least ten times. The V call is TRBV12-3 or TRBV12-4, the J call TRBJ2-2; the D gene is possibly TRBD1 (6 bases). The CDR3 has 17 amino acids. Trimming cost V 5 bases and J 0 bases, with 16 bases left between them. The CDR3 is CASSTTWTDTNTGELFF. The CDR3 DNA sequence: TGTGCCAGCAGTACCACGTGGACAGATACGAACACCGGGGAGCTGTTTTTT.

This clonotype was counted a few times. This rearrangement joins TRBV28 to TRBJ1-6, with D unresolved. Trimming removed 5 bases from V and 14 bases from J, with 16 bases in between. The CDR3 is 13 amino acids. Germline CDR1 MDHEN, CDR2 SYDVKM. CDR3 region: CASSDPLAGALHF. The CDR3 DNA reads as TGTGCCAGCAGTGACCCATTGGCTGGGGCCCTCCACTTT.

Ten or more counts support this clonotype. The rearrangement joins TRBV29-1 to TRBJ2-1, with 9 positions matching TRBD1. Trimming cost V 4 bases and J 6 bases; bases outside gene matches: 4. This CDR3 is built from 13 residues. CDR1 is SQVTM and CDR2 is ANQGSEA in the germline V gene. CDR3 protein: CSVVVTGGNEQFF. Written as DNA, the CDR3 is TGCAGCGTTGTGGTGACAGGGGGCAATGAGCAGTTCTTC.

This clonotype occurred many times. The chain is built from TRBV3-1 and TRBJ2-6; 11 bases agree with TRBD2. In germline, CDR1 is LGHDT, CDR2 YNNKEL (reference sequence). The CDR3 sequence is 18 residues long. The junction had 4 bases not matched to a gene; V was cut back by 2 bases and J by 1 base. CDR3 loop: CASSQSLAGVSGANVLTF. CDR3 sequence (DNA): TGTGCCAGCAGCCAATCACTAGCGGGAGTATCTGGGGCCAACGTCCTGACTTTC.

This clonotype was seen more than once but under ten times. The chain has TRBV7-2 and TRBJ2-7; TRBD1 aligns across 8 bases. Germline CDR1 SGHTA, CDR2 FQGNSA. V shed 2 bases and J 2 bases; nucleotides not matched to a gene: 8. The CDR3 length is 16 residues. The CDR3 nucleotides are TGTGCCAGCAGCTTATACGACAGGGGAATAACCTACGAGCAGTACTTC. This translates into CASSLYDRGITYEQYF.

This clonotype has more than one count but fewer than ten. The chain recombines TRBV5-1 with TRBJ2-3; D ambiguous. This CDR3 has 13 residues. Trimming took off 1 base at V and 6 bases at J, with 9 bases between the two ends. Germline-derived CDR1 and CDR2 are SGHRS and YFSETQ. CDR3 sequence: CASSLSSVDTQYF. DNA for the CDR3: TGCGCCAGCAGCTTGTCCTCCGTGGATACGCAGTATTTT.

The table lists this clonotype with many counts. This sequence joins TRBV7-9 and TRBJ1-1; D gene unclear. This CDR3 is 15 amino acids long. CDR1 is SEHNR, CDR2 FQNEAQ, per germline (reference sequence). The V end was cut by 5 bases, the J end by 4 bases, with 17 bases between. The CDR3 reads CASSPHGLGVTEAFF. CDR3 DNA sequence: TGTGCCAGCAGCCCACATGGTCTCGGGGTCACTGAAGCTTTCTTT.

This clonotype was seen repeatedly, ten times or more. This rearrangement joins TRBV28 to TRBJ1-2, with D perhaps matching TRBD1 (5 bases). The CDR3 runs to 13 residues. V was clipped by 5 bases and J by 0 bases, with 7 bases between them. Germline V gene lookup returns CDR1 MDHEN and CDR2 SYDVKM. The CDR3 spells CASSTGTNYGYTF. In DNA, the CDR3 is TGTGCCAGCAGTACAGGAACTAACTATGGCTACACCTTC.

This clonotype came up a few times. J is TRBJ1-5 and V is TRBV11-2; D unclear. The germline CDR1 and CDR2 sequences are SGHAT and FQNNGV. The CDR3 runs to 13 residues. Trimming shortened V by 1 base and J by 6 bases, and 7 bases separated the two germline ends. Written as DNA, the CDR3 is TGTGCCAGCAGCTTAGGGTGGTTTCAGCCCCAGCATTTT. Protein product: CASSLGWFQPQHF.

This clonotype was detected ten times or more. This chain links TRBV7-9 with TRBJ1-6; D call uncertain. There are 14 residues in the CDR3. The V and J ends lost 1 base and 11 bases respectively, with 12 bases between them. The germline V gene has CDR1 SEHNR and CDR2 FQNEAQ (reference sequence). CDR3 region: CASSLVQPEAPLHF. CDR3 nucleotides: TGTGCCAGCAGCTTAGTCCAGCCCGAGGCACCCCTCCACTTT.

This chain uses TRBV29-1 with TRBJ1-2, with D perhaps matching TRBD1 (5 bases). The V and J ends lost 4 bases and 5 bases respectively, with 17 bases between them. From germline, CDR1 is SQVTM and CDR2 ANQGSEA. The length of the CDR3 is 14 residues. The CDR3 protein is CSVVGASGEYGYTF. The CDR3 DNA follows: TGCAGCGTTGTCGGGGCATCGGGAGAATATGGCTACACCTTC.

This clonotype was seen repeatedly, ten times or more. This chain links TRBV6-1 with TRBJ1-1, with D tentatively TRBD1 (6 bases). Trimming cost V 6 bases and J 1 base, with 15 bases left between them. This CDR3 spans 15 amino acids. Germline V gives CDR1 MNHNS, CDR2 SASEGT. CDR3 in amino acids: CASSSPQGPNTEAFF. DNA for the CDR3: TGTGCCAGCAGCTCACCGCAGGGGCCGAACACTGAAGCTTTCTTT.

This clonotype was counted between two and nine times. CDR3: CASSLSAYGYTF. As DNA, the CDR3 is TGTGCCAGCAGTTTATCAGCCTATGGCTACACCTTC. The chain combines TRBV28 with TRBJ1-2; unclear D gene. The V gene's germline CDR1 is MDHEN and CDR2 SYDVKM. Trimming cost V 1 base and J 4 bases, with 4 bases left between them. This CDR3 has 12 amino acids.

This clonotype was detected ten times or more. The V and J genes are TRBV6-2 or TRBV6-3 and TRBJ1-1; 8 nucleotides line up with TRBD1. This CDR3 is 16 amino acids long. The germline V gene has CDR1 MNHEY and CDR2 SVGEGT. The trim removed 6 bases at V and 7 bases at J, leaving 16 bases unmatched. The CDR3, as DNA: TGTGCCAGCAGGAGGCCGAAAGGACAGGGTCAGGGTGAAGCTTTCTTT. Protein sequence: CASRRPKGQGQGEAFF.

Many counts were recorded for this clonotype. CDR3 sequence (DNA): TGTGCCAGCAGCCAAGATAATGGGATCTCTGGGGCCAACGTCCTGACTTTC. Amino acid sequence: CASSQDNGISGANVLTF. The genes are TRBV3-1 and TRBJ2-6; no clear D gene. This CDR3 has 17 amino acids. The V end was cut by 0 bases, the J end by 0 bases, with 9 bases between. The germline V gene has CDR1 LGHDT and CDR2 YNNKEL (reference sequence).

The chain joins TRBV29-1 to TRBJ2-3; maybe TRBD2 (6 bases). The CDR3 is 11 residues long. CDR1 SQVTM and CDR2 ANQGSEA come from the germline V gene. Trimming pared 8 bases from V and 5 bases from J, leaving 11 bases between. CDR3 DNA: TGCAGCTCCGAGGAGGGAGATACGCAGTATTTT. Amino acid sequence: CSSEEGDTQYF.

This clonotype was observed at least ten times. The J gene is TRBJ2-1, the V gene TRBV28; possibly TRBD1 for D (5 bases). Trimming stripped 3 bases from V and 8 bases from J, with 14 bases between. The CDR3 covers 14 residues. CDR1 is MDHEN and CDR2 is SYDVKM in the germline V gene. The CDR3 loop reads CASSFIGVRYEQFF. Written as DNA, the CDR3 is TGTGCCAGCAGTTTTATAGGGGTACGCTATGAGCAGTTCTTC.

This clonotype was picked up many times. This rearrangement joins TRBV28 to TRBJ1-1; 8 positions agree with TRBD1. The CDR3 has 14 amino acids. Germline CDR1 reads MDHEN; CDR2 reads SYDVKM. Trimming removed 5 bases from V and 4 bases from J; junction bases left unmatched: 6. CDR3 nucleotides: TGTGCCAGCAGTGGACAGGGAATAAGCACTGAAGCTTTCTTT. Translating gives CASSGQGISTEAFF.